This TCR beta chain was observed in a study of T-cell memory formation after mild COVID-19. The CDR3 is 15 residues long. Germline CDR1 DFQATT, CDR2 SNEGSKA (reference sequence). One entry per CDR3 protein results from TCRdb running MiXCR on the 5' RACE reads. The profile shows under 300,000 distinct CDR3 sequences, approximately 7.6% of them singletons. The receptor was isolated from a man aged 18 to 30 who had mild COVID-19 (a few samples of this study predate the infection). Cell type and time point are not known. The sequenced sample was PBMCs or a T cell subset sorted from them (not recorded which). The chain links TRBV20-1 to TRBJ2-5, with TRBD2 identical over 8 bases. This chain's CDR3 is CRAPVGGGPQETQYF. Written as DNA, the CDR3 is TGCAGGGCCCCTGTGGGCGGGGGGCCCCAAGAGACCCAGTACTTC.